This T cell receptor (beta chain) was identified in a study of shared clonotypes between healthy human individuals. Cells designated naive CD8 were CD45RO-negative and were positively selected for CCR7, with terminally differentiated effector memory CD45RA+ cells excluded. General study points: Represented diversity (both genetic and exposure-history) was limited by the small number of donors. On the whole, naive subsets had larger estimated richness than memory subsets had.

A note on this clone: Its target is unknown.

The CDR3 is 15 residues long. Trimming shortened V by 5 bases and J by 3 bases, and 17 bases separated the two germline ends. Germline CDR1 reads PRHDT; CDR2 reads FYEKMQ (reference sequence). This table comes from immunoSEQ multiplex PCR, and its TCRdb copy is limited to in-frame clones, with some not included. Of about 2.1 million clones in the sample, roughly 91% were seen once. The V and J genes are TRBV13 and TRBJ2-7; maybe TRBD2 (6 bases). The receptor comes from a man aged 18 to 29 in good health. Some clones in this sample may be carry-over from other donors' samples. Material for sequencing was naive CD8+ T cells from PBMCs. This CDR3 reads CASSLVRGSGYEQYF. The CDR3 DNA follows: TGTGCCAGCAGCCTCGTGCGGGGTTCCGGCTACGAGCAGTACTTC.